The sequence of this TCR beta chain was determined in a study of blood T cell repertoires in COVID-19. The wider study: From T cells, B-cell-depleted T cells, or PBMCs came the material, which was cDNA or gDNA.

The method was immunoSEQ multiplex PCR; TCRdb's version includes in-frame clones alone and lacks a portion of them. Of 150,000 to 200,000 clones in the sample, over 75% are singletons; the top ten hold around an eighth. Trimming took off 1 base at V and 2 bases at J, with 11 bases between the two ends. This CDR3 has 16 amino acids. Germline V CDR1 and CDR2: SGHVS, FQNEAQ. The rearrangement joins TRBV7-8 to TRBJ2-2; D might be TRBD1 (5 bases). Sequenced sample: peripheral blood. The receptor comes from a man aged 45-60 years who had recovered from COVID-19. For the CDR3, the DNA is TGTGCCAGCAGCTTAGTTTGGCGGACAAACACCGGGGAGCTGTTTTTT. Translated: CASSLVWRTNTGELFF.